The TCR beta chain under discussion was sequenced for a study of T cell responses to AZD1222 COVID-19 vaccine. Whole-study results and caveats: As reported, nearly half of all spike-specific TCRs target variant regions that are unmutated. Across the whole spike, CD4 TCRs peaked at regions 160-218 and 743-854. Compared with day 0, the breadth and depth of the Spike-specific TCR repertoire rose significantly after two doses of AZD1222. Donors, mostly white British, included more females; clonal diversity was possibly underestimated.

V was trimmed by 2 bases and J by 8 bases, leaving 9 bases between them. Looked up from germline, CDR1 is LNHDA and CDR2 is SQIVND (reference sequence). This CDR3 has 12 amino acids. For this clone: What it recognizes is unknown.

Data came from immunoSEQ multiplex PCR; TCRdb stores just in-frame clones and leaves some out. The table records around 110,000 clones, under 95% of them present only once. The receptor's source is an adult in good health. Sequenced material: peripheral blood, taken on day 0 of AZD1222 vaccination. V is TRBV19 and J is TRBJ1-1; TRBD1 is a possible D gene (5 bases). DNA for the CDR3: TGTGCCAGTAGTATAAGGAACAGGGAAGCTTTCTTT. It encodes CASSIRNREAFF. The full variable domain, in which reference TRBV19 and TRBJ1-1 provide the parts outside the CDR3, is DGGITQSPKYLFRKEGQNVTLSCEQNLNHDAMYWYRQDPGQGLRLIYYSQIVNDFQKGDIAEGYSVSREKKESFPLTVTSAQKNPTAFYLCASSIRNREAFFGQGTRLTVV.